The clone carrying this T cell receptor beta chain was detected many times. CDR1 and CDR2 (germline): MNHEY, SVGAGI. V was trimmed by 2 bases and J by 8 bases, leaving 14 bases between them. This CDR3 is built from 14 residues. The entry originates in a study of CD8+CD57+ T cells in acquired aplastic anemia. Template material for TCR beta VDJ and CDR3 profiling consisted of genomic DNA. TCRdb processed the reads anew with MiXCR; each CDR3 protein has one entry. The sample records some 290,000 distinct CDR3 sequences, 56% being singletons. The genes are TRBV6-5 and TRBJ2-3, with D perhaps TRBD1 or TRBD2 (7 bases each). Input material: sorted CD4+, CD8+, or CD8+CD57+ T cells (not recorded which) from PBMCs. The TCR originated in a human donor with severe aplastic anemia or a healthy control (not recorded which). The CDR3 bases are TGTGCCAGCAGTTACCTCCAGGGGGAGGGTACGCAGTATTTT. Protein product: CASSYLQGEGTQYF.